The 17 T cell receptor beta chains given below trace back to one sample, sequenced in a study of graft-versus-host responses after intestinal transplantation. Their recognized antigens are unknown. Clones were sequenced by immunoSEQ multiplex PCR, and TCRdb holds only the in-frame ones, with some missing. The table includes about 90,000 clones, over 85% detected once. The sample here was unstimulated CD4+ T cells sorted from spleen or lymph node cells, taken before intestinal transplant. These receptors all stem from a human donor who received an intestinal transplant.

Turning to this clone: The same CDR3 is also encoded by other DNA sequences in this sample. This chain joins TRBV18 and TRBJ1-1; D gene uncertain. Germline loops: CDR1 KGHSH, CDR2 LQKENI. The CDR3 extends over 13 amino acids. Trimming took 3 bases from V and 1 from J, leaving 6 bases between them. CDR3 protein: CASSPLKNTEAFF. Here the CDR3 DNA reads TGTGCCAGCTCACCGCTCAAGAACACTGAAGCTTTCTTT.

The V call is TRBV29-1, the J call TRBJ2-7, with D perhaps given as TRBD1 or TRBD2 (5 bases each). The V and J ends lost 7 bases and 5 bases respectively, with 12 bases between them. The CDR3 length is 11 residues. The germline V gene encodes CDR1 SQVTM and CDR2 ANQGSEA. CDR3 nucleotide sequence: TGCAGCGGGGGGAACTGGGACGAGCAGTACTTC. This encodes CSGGNWDEQYF.

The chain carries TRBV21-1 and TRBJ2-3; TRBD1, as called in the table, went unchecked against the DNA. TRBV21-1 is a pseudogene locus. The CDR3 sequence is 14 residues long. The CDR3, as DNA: TGTGCCAGCTTTGGGGACAGAAGCACAGATACGCAGTATTTT. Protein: CASFGDRSTDTQYF.

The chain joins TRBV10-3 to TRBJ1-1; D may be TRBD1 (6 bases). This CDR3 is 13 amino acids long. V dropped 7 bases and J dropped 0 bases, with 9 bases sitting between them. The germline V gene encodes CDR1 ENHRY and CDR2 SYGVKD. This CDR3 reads CAITRDMNTEAFF. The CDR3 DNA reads TGTGCCATCACCAGGGACATGAACACTGAAGCTTTCTTT.

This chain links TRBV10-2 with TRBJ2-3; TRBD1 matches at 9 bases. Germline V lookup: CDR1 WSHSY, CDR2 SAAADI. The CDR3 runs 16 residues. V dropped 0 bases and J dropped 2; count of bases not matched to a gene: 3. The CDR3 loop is CASSESGTGYTDTQYF. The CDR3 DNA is TGCGCCAGCAGTGAGTCGGGGACAGGGTACACAGATACGCAGTATTTT.

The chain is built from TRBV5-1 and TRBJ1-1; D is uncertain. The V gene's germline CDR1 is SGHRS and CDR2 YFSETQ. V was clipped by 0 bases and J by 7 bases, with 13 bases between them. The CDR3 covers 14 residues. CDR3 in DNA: TGCGCCAGCAGCTTGGCCTCTAGAGTGGATGAAGCTTTCTTT. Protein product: CASSLASRVDEAFF.

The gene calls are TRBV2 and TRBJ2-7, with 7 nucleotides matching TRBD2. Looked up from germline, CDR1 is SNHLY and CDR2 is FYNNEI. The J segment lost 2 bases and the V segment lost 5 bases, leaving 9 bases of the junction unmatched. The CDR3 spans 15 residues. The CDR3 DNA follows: TGTGCCAGCAGTCAGTCGTTGGGGAGGGCCTACGAGCAGTACTTC. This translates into CASSQSLGRAYEQYF.

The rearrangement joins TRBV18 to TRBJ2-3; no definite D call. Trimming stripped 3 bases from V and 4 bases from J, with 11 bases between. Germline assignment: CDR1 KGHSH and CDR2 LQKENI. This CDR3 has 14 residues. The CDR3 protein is CASSPPSLADTQYF. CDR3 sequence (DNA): TGTGCCAGCTCACCTCCCAGTTTAGCAGATACGCAGTATTTT. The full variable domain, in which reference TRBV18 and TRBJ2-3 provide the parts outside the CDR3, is NAGVMQNPRHLVRRRGQEARLRCSPMKGHSHVYWYRQLPEEGLKFMVYLQKENIIDESGMPKERFSAEFPKEGPSILRIQQVVRGDSAAYFCASSPPSLADTQYFGPGTRLTVL.

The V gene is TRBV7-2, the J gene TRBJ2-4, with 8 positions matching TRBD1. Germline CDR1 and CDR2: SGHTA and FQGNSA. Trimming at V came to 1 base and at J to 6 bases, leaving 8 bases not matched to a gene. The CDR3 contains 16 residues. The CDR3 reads CASSLGDRLYRNIQYF. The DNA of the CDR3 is TGTGCCAGCAGCTTAGGGGACAGGCTTTACAGAAACATTCAGTACTTC.

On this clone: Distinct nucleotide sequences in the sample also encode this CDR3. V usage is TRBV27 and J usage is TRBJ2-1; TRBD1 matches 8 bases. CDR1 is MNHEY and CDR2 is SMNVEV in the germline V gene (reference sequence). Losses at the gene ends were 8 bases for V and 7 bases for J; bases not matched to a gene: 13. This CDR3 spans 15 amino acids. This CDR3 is CASGNRGLVGNEQFF. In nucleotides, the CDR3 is TGTGCCAGCGGCAACAGGGGGTTAGTAGGGAATGAGCAGTTCTTC.

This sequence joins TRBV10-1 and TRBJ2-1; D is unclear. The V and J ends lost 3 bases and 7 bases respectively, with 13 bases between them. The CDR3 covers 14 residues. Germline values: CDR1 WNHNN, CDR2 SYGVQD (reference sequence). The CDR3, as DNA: TGCGCCAGCAGTGATATGGGTCCCTCAAATGAGCAGTTCTTC. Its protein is CASSDMGPSNEQFF.

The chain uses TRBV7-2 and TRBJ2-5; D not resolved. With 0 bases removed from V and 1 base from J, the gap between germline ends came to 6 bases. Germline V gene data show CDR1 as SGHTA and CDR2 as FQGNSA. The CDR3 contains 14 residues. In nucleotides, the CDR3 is TGTGCCAGCAGCTTAGCGGTGACCCAAGAGACCCAGTACTTC. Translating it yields CASSLAVTQETQYF.

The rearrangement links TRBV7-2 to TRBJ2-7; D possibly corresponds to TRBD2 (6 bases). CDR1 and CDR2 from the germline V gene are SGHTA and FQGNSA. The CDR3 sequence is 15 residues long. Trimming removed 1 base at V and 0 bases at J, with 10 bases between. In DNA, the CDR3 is TGTGCCAGCAGCTTAGGTGCGACTAGCTCCTACGAGCAGTACTTC. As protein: CASSLGATSSYEQYF.

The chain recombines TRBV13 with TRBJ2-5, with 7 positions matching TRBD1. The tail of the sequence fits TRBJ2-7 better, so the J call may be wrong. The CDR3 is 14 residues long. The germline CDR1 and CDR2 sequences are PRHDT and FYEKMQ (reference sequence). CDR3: CASSPRDSYYEQYF. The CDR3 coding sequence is TGTGCCAGCAGCCCTCGGGACAGCTACTACGAGCAGTACTTC.

The CDR3 DNA reads as TGTGCCAGCTCACCAAGGGACGGGATGAACACTGAAGCTTTCTTT. This encodes CASSPRDGMNTEAFF. The rearrangement uses TRBV18 and TRBJ1-1; D is perhaps TRBD1 (5 bases). V was clipped by 2 bases and J by 0 bases, with 10 bases between them. CDR3 length: 15 residues. Germline V lookup: CDR1 KGHSH, CDR2 LQKENI.

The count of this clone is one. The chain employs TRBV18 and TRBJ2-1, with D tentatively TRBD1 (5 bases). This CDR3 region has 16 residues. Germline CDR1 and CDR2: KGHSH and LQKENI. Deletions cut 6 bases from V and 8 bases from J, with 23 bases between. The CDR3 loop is CASSRNPTGGKDEQFF. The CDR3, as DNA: TGTGCCAGCTCCCGAAACCCTACAGGTGGAAAGGATGAGCAGTTCTTC.

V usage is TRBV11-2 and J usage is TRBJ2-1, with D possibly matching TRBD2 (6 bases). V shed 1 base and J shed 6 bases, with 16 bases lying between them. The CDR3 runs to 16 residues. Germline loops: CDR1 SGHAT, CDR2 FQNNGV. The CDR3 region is CASSLARGLLSNEQFF. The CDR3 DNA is TGTGCCAGCAGCTTAGCCCGGGGACTTTTGTCCAATGAGCAGTTCTTC.